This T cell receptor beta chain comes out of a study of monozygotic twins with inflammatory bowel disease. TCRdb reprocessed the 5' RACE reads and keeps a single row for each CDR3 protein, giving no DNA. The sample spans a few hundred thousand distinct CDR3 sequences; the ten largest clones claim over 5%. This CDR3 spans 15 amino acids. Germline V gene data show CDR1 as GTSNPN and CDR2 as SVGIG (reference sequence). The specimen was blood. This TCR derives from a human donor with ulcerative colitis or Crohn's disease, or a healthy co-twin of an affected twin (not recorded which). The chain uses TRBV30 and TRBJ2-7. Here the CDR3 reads CAWSVFDRGAYEQYF.